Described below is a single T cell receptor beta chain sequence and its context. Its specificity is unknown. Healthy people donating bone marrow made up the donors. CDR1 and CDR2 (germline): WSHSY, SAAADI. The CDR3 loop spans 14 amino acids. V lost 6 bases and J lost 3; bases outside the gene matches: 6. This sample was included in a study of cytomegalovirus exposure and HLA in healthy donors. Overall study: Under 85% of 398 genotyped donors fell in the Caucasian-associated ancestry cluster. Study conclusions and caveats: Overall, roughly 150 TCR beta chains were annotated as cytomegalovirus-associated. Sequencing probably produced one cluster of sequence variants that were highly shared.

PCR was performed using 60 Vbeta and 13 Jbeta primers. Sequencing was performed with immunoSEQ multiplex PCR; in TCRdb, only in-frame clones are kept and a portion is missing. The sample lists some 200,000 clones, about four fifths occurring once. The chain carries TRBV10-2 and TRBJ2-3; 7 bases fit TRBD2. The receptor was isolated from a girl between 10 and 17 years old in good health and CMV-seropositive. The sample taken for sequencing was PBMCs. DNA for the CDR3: TGCGCCAGCAGCTTTGCGGGGGTGACAGATACGCAGTATTTT. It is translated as CASSFAGVTDTQYF.